The 12 T cell receptor beta chains presented below share a single source sample, sequenced in a study of OX40 agonist ivuxolimab in advanced cancers. TCRdb's copy holds only in-frame clones and misses some; the assay was immunoSEQ multiplex PCR. Seen here are around 76,000 clones, 70% to 90% observed once, and the top ten hold 9% to 10%. Sequences were derived from CD4+ or CD8+ T cells sorted from blood, sampled in a trial of the OX40 agonist ivuxolimab. The receptor source for this set is an adult with an advanced solid tumor such as melanoma, head and neck, liver or kidney cancer.

V and J are TRBV10-1 and TRBJ2-3; D may be TRBD2 (5 bases). CDR1 is WNHNN, CDR2 SYGVQD, per germline (reference sequence). Trimming cost V 6 bases and J 2 bases, with 15 bases left between them. This CDR3 is 15 amino acids long. The CDR3 DNA reads as TGCGCCAGCAGGGACTTCTCAGTTTTCACAGATACGCAGTATTTT. Its protein is CASRDFSVFTDTQYF.

The chain uses TRBV4-2 and TRBJ2-2; D ambiguous. Looked up from germline, CDR1 is LGHNA and CDR2 is YNFKEQ. This CDR3 is 14 amino acids long. The V and J ends lost 0 bases and 6 bases respectively, with 8 bases between them. CDR3 amino acids: CASSQDNHAGELFF. DNA for the CDR3: TGTGCCAGCAGCCAAGATAATCACGCCGGGGAGCTGTTTTTT.

This chain connects TRBV10-3 to TRBJ2-7; D is unresolved. The CDR3 contains 13 residues. Germline V gene sequence: CDR1 ENHRY, CDR2 SYGVKD. Trimming removed 5 bases at V and 3 bases at J, with 11 bases between. DNA of the CDR3: TGTGCCATCAGTCCTGCGCCCAGCTACGAGCAGTACTTC. Translation: CAISPAPSYEQYF.

The chain couples TRBV6-1 to TRBJ1-2; D is uncertain. Germline V gene sequence: CDR1 MNHNS, CDR2 SASEGT. The V end was cut by 6 bases, the J end by 0 bases, with 2 bases between. The length of the CDR3 is 11 residues. This CDR3 reads CASSPNYGYTF. DNA for the CDR3: TGTGCCAGCAGCCCTAACTATGGCTACACCTTC.

This rearrangement joins TRBV7-2 to TRBJ2-7; D not certain. V lost 2 bases and J 6 bases, leaving 11 bases between the germline ends. The CDR3 has 13 residues. Per the germline V gene, CDR1 is SGHTA and CDR2 is FQGNSA. CDR3 loop: CASSLNPPIEQYF. The DNA for the CDR3 is TGTGCCAGCAGCTTAAATCCCCCGATCGAGCAGTACTTC.

The chain carries TRBV6-5 and TRBJ1-6; D is undetermined. The CDR3 has 13 residues. Trimming stripped 6 bases from V and 7 bases from J, with 10 bases between. Germline loops: CDR1 MNHEY, CDR2 SVGAGI. CDR3 DNA sequence: TGTGCCAGCAGCGTCGGGTTGAATTCACCCCTCCACTTT. Encoded protein: CASSVGLNSPLHF.

The chain carries TRBV6-5 and TRBJ2-7; D unclear. V lost 5 bases to trimming and J lost 2 bases, with 4 bases between them. Per the germline V gene, CDR1 is MNHEY and CDR2 is SVGAGI. CDR3 length: 11 residues. CDR3 nucleotides: TGTGCCAGCAGTACAGCCTACGAGCAGTACTTC. Its protein is CASSTAYEQYF.

The chain links TRBV5-4 to TRBJ2-5, with TRBD2 matching 10 bases. The CDR3 loop spans 15 amino acids. In germline, CDR1 is SGHNT, CDR2 YYREEE (reference sequence). Trimming removed 3 bases from V and 5 bases from J; junction bases left unmatched: 7. CDR3 nucleotides: TGTGCCAGCAGCTGGGAGCGGGGGGGCCTTGAGACCCAGTACTTC. Its translation is CASSWERGGLETQYF.

This chain links TRBV5-1 with TRBJ1-1, with D uncertain. The germline V gene has CDR1 SGHRS and CDR2 YFSETQ. Deletions cut 4 bases from V and 8 bases from J, with 12 bases between. The CDR3 is 12 residues long. CDR3 sequence reads: CASSLLRWEAFF. CDR3 coding DNA: TGCGCCAGCAGCCTACTCCGGTGGGAAGCTTTCTTT.

The V gene is TRBV2, the J gene TRBJ1-5, with D maybe TRBD1 (6 bases). This CDR3 comprises 14 residues. Germline V lookup: CDR1 SNHLY, CDR2 FYNNEI. V was cut by 11 bases and J by 2 bases, with 16 bases left in between. CDR3 sequence reads: CAGGGGFGNQPQHF. The CDR3 DNA reads as TGTGCCGGAGGGGGAGGGTTTGGCAATCAGCCCCAGCATTTT.

Remarks on this clone: The sample carries other DNA sequences with the same CDR3. The CDR3 nucleotides are TGTGCCAGCAGCCGGGACTTCGCCTACGAGCAGTACTTC. This translates into CASSRDFAYEQYF. The V gene is TRBV7-2, the J gene TRBJ2-7; possibly TRBD2 for D (6 bases). CDR3 length: 13 amino acids. In germline, CDR1 is SGHTA, CDR2 FQGNSA. V shed 5 bases and J shed 2 bases, with 10 bases lying between them.

For the CDR3, the DNA is TGCGCCAGCAGCTTGGTGGGGGCTAACTATGGCTACACCTTC. This gives the protein CASSLVGANYGYTF. The V gene is TRBV5-1, the J gene TRBJ1-2; tentatively, D is TRBD1 (5 bases). With 0 bases removed from V and 0 bases from J, the gap between germline ends came to 6 bases. CDR1 and CDR2 (germline): SGHRS, YFSETQ. The CDR3 is made up of 14 amino acids.